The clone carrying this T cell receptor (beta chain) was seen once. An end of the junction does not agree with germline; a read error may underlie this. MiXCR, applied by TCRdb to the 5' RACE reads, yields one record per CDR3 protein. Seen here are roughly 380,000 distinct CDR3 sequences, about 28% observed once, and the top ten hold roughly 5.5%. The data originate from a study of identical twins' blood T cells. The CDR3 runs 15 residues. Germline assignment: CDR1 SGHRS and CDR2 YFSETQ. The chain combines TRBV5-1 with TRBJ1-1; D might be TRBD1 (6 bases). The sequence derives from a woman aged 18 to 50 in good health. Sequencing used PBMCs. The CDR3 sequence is CANSPVQGQNTEAFF. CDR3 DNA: TGCGCCAACAGCCCCGTACAGGGACAGAACACTGAAGCTTTCTTT.